Listed below are T cell receptor beta chains from one sample, sequenced in a study of cytotoxic CD8 clonotypes in ibrutinib-treated CLL. Some clones are missing from TCRdb's copy, which holds only in-frame ones; the method was immunoSEQ multiplex PCR. Of hundreds of thousands of clones listed, about 75% are singletons. Sample: PBMCs, taken after 12 months of ibrutinib treatment. Receptor source: a human donor with chronic lymphocytic leukemia. Both conserved end residues are part of each CDR3. The D gene is left open where the match is weak. Some rows mark clone size as missing; the rest say once, few, many or name a class of expanded clone.

v_gene: TRBV22-1; abundance: -; d_gene: -; j_gene: TRBJ2-6; CDR3nt: TGTCCTGGGAGGGATCGACGAGAGCAGCGCGACTGCGAACAAAGTCGGGCCAACGTCCTGACTTTC; CDR3aa: CPGRDRREQRDCEQSRANVLTF
v_gene: TRBV20-1; abundance: few; d_gene: -; j_gene: TRBJ1-2; CDR3nt: TGCAGTGCCCACGACTATGGCTACACCTTC; CDR3aa: CSAHDYGYTF
v_gene: TRBV6-5; abundance: -; d_gene: -; j_gene: TRBJ2-5; CDR3nt: TGTGCCAGCAGTTACTCAGGGACACCCCAAGAGACCCAGTACTTC; CDR3aa: CASSYSGTPQETQYF
v_gene: TRBV5-1; abundance: few; d_gene: -; j_gene: TRBJ1-5; CDR3nt: TGCGCCAGCAGCTTGGACGGGGATGGCAATCAGCCCCAGCATTTT; CDR3aa: CASSLDGDGNQPQHF
v_gene: TRBV11-1; abundance: once; d_gene: TRBD2; j_gene: TRBJ2-5; CDR3nt: TGTGCCAGCAGCCGGCGGCGGGGGGCAGGGGAGACCCAGTACTTC; CDR3aa: CASSRRRGAGETQYF
v_gene: TRBV15; abundance: -; d_gene: -; j_gene: TRBJ2-2; CDR3nt: TGTGCCACCAGCCCGGTCAAGAGCACCGGGGAGCTGTTTTTT; CDR3aa: CATSPVKSTGELFF
v_gene: TRBV27; abundance: few; d_gene: -; j_gene: TRBJ1-4; CDR3nt: TGTGCCAGCAGTTTAACCCGGAGGGGGGAAAAACTGTTTTTT; CDR3aa: CASSLTRRGEKLFF
v_gene: TRBV11-2; abundance: -; d_gene: -; j_gene: TRBJ1-2; CDR3nt: TGTGCCAGCAGCTTAGGCCGAAGTAACTATGGCTACACCTTC; CDR3aa: CASSLGRSNYGYTF
v_gene: TRBV11-2; abundance: few; d_gene: -; j_gene: TRBJ2-7; CDR3nt: TGTGCCAGCACCGAGCGGACCTGGTACGAGCAGTACTTC; CDR3aa: CASTERTWYEQYF
v_gene: TRBV19; abundance: -; d_gene: -; j_gene: TRBJ1-5; CDR3nt: TGTGCCAGTACCCCATGGGGTTCCCTCGCCCAGCATTTT; CDR3aa: CASTPWGSLAQHF
v_gene: TRBV11-3; abundance: -; d_gene: TRBD2; j_gene: TRBJ2-7; CDR3nt: TGTGCCAGCAGCTTAGATCCTAGCGGGGCACTCCTGTACGAGCAGTACTTC; CDR3aa: CASSLDPSGALLYEQYF
v_gene: TRBV5-1; abundance: -; d_gene: TRBD2; j_gene: TRBJ2-3; CDR3nt: TGCGCCAGCAGCCTGGGACTAGCGGGAGATACGCAGTATTTT; CDR3aa: CASSLGLAGDTQYF
v_gene: TRBV15; abundance: few; d_gene: TRBD1; j_gene: TRBJ1-1; CDR3nt: TGTGCCACCGGAGGGGGCACGAACACTGAAGCTTTCTTT; CDR3aa: CATGGGTNTEAFF
v_gene: TRBV6-4; abundance: few; d_gene: TRBD1; j_gene: TRBJ2-2; CDR3nt: TGTGCCAGCAGTGCCGCAGGGGGCTACACCGGGGAGCTGTTTTTT; CDR3aa: CASSAAGGYTGELFF
v_gene: TRBV30; abundance: -; d_gene: -; j_gene: TRBJ1-5; CDR3nt: TGTGCCTGGAGTACCCACATTGGCAATCAGCCCCAGCATTTT; CDR3aa: CAWSTHIGNQPQHF
v_gene: TRBV27; abundance: -; d_gene: TRBD1; j_gene: TRBJ2-7; CDR3nt: TGTGCCAGCACCCAAACGGGACAGGGCTTCAGGGAGCAGTACTTC; CDR3aa: CASTQTGQGFREQYF
v_gene: TRBV13; abundance: -; d_gene: TRBD1; j_gene: TRBJ1-6; CDR3nt: TGTGCCAGCAGCCGGTCGGGACAGCTGGCACCCCTCCACTTT; CDR3aa: CASSRSGQLAPLHF
v_gene: TRBV28; abundance: -; d_gene: TRBD1; j_gene: TRBJ1-5; CDR3nt: TGTGCCAGCAGGCCTACAGGGGGCGGGAGCAATCAGCCCCAGCATTTT; CDR3aa: CASRPTGGGSNQPQHF
v_gene: TRBV18; abundance: -; d_gene: TRBD2; j_gene: TRBJ2-7; CDR3nt: TGTGCCAGCTCACCAAGCCTGGGACTAGCGGGAGTCCCTCTCGAGCAGTACTTC; CDR3aa: CASSPSLGLAGVPLEQYF
v_gene: TRBV29-1; abundance: -; d_gene: -; j_gene: TRBJ1-4; CDR3nt: TGCAGCGTTGAAGACAGGGCAACTAATGAAAAACTGTTTTTT; CDR3aa: CSVEDRATNEKLFF
v_gene: TRBV11-2; abundance: -; d_gene: -; j_gene: TRBJ1-2; CDR3nt: TGTGCCAGCAGCGGGGCAGGGACTGTGGGTAACTATGGCTACACCTTC; CDR3aa: CASSGAGTVGNYGYTF
v_gene: TRBV18; abundance: -; d_gene: TRBD1; j_gene: TRBJ2-7; CDR3nt: TGTGCCAGCTCGGGGGACAGGTCTGACGAGCAGTACTTC; CDR3aa: CASSGDRSDEQYF
v_gene: TRBV6-5; abundance: -; d_gene: -; j_gene: TRBJ1-4; CDR3nt: TGTGCCAGCAGTTCCCTGCAGGGGTCGGTCAAAAAACTGTTTTTT; CDR3aa: CASSSLQGSVKKLFF
v_gene: TRBV5-1; abundance: -; d_gene: -; j_gene: TRBJ1-2; CDR3nt: TGCGCCAGCAGCTTGGCAGGGGTAGAGGATGGCTACACCTTC; CDR3aa: CASSLAGVEDGYTF
v_gene: TRBV20-1; abundance: -; d_gene: -; j_gene: TRBJ2-5; CDR3nt: TGCAGTGCTAGTTTAAAAGAGACCCAGTACTTC; CDR3aa: CSASLKETQYF
v_gene: TRBV5-1; abundance: -; d_gene: -; j_gene: TRBJ2-7; CDR3nt: TGCGCCAGCAGCTTGGTGGCAGCGCAAGGGGAGCAGTACTTC; CDR3aa: CASSLVAAQGEQYF
v_gene: TRBV9; abundance: -; d_gene: -; j_gene: TRBJ1-5; CDR3nt: TGTGCCAGCAGCGTCCTCCCTACTCGGGATCAGCCCCAGCATTTT; CDR3aa: CASSVLPTRDQPQHF
v_gene: TRBV18; abundance: -; d_gene: TRBD2; j_gene: TRBJ2-3; CDR3nt: TGTGCCAGCTCAGTCCTAGCGGGAGTTCCAGATACGCAGTATTTT; CDR3aa: CASSVLAGVPDTQYF
v_gene: TRBV29-1; abundance: -; d_gene: TRBD1; j_gene: TRBJ2-5; CDR3nt: TGCAGCGTTCAGGGACAGGGAATGTTCGAGACCCAGTACTTC; CDR3aa: CSVQGQGMFETQYF
v_gene: TRBV30; abundance: -; d_gene: TRBD1; j_gene: TRBJ2-5; CDR3nt: TGTGCCTACGCACAGGGGGCCAGGGAGACCCAGTACTTC; CDR3aa: CAYAQGARETQYF
v_gene: TRBV6-5; abundance: few; d_gene: -; j_gene: TRBJ2-7; CDR3nt: TGTGCCAGCAGTCGGGGCGGAGGGGCTAATCACGAGCAGTACTTC; CDR3aa: CASSRGGGANHEQYF
v_gene: TRBV5-1; abundance: -; d_gene: TRBD2; j_gene: TRBJ2-1; CDR3nt: TGCGCCAGCAGCTTGGAACTACCGGGACTAGCAGGGAATGAGCAGTTCTTC; CDR3aa: CASSLELPGLAGNEQFF
v_gene: TRBV30; abundance: -; d_gene: TRBD2; j_gene: TRBJ2-3; CDR3nt: TGTGCCTGGATCCCGAGGCGGGGGAGCGGGCATACGCAGTATTTT; CDR3aa: CAWIPRRGSGHTQYF
v_gene: TRBV6-5; abundance: few; d_gene: -; j_gene: TRBJ1-6; CDR3nt: TGTGCCAGCAGTCCCTTATGGGGAAGCTCACCCCTCCACTTT; CDR3aa: CASSPLWGSSPLHF
v_gene: TRBV28; abundance: -; d_gene: TRBD1; j_gene: TRBJ2-7; CDR3nt: TGTGCCAGCAGTCTAGGGGGACAGGGGGCGAGCGAGCAGTACTTC; CDR3aa: CASSLGGQGASEQYF
v_gene: TRBV6-6; abundance: -; d_gene: -; j_gene: TRBJ1-5; CDR3nt: TGTGCCAGCAGTCCCCTCGGAAGCAATCAGCCCCAGCATTTT; CDR3aa: CASSPLGSNQPQHF
v_gene: TRBV5-4; abundance: -; d_gene: TRBD2; j_gene: TRBJ2-3; CDR3nt: TGTGCCAGCAGCTTTATAGCGGGGGGGGCAGATACGCAGTATTTT; CDR3aa: CASSFIAGGADTQYF
v_gene: TRBV7-2; abundance: -; d_gene: -; j_gene: TRBJ1-3; CDR3nt: TGTGCCAGCAGCTCCGTGGGGGGTTCTGGAAACACCATATATTTT; CDR3aa: CASSSVGGSGNTIYF
v_gene: TRBV7-2; abundance: -; d_gene: TRBD2; j_gene: TRBJ2-1; CDR3nt: TGTGCCAGCAGCTTTGCGGGAGCGGTCTATGAGCAGTTCTTC; CDR3aa: CASSFAGAVYEQFF
v_gene: TRBV4-2; abundance: once; d_gene: TRBD1; j_gene: TRBJ2-5; CDR3nt: TGTGCCAGCAGCCAAGATGGGACAGGAGAGACCCAGTACTTC; CDR3aa: CASSQDGTGETQYF
v_gene: TRBV15; abundance: -; d_gene: -; j_gene: TRBJ2-5; CDR3nt: TGTGCCACCAGCAGAGATTTGCAAGAGACCCAGTACTTC; CDR3aa: CATSRDLQETQYF
v_gene: TRBV12-5; abundance: few; d_gene: -; j_gene: TRBJ1-5; CDR3nt: TGTGCTAGTGGACCCGACAGACTCAATCAGCCCCAGCATTTT; CDR3aa: CASGPDRLNQPQHF
v_gene: TRBV28; abundance: -; d_gene: TRBD1; j_gene: TRBJ2-7; CDR3nt: TGTGCCACCCGGGGGGACAGGGACTCCTACGAGCAGTACTTC; CDR3aa: CATRGDRDSYEQYF
v_gene: TRBV4-3; abundance: -; d_gene: -; j_gene: TRBJ1-5; CDR3nt: TGCGCCAGCAGCCAAGATGCGTGGCGGGCAGGCAATCAGCCCCAGCATTTT; CDR3aa: CASSQDAWRAGNQPQHF
v_gene: TRBV7-2; abundance: few; d_gene: -; j_gene: TRBJ1-5; CDR3nt: TGTGCCAGCAGCTCCGGACGGAACCGAAATCAGCCCCAGCATTTT; CDR3aa: CASSSGRNRNQPQHF